This T cell receptor (beta chain) was recorded in a study of T cell repertoires in cytomegalovirus infection (dated by TCRdb to between 2018 and 2021). For context, the study as a whole: Alongside well-studied HLA-B-restricted epitopes, the peptide stimulations were aimed at recently identified HLA-C-restricted CMV epitopes, whose presentation resists viral immunomodulation. Donor HLA type was relevant to the analysis, because carriage of CMV infection together with the matching HLA type was indicated by public TCR beta signatures.

On this clonotype itself: What antigen it recognizes has not been identified. The input lacks base qualities; no much larger clone sits a single base away.

V is cut by 6 bases and J by 4 bases, and the space between the germline ends is 21 bases. Spanning cysteine to phenylalanine, the CDR3 consists of 16 amino acids. CDR3 DNA is the only sequence kept; it has 48 bases, read in frame from the first base. CDR1 and CDR2 (MDHEN, SYDVKM) derive from the germline V gene. For sequencing, an Illumina HiSeq 1500 was employed. TCRdb reprocessing: public reads trimmed at Q25 with fastp, clones called with MiXCR, in-frame beta chains kept. Each entry merges the rows of one CDR3 protein and shows their most common DNA and genes. Recorded for this sample are some 320,000 distinct CDR3 sequences; under 35% of them occurred a single time. The ten largest account for 20% of the sample. Read against the paper, the sample's treatment or condition label means: in vitro stimulation with specific CMV peptide epitopes to enrich CMV-specific T cells. Summary of the overall study and its limitations: The ex vivo response was dominated by HLA-C-restricted CMV-specific TCR beta clonotypes, and the single most frequent clonotype in two of eight donors was supplied by these HLA-C-restricted clonotypes. In both this cohort and an independent cohort of over 350 donors, the cumulative frequency of public TCR beta family members distinguished carriers of CMV infection plus the relevant HLA type.

The origin of this receptor is a human donor in good health (CMV status not recorded). Some clones in this sample may be carry-over from other donors' samples. Specimen: cultured PBMCs, collected from culture after CMV antigen stimulation. The chain links TRBV28 with TRBJ1-2, with a tentative D gene TRBD1 over 6 matching bases. The CDR3 region has the sequence CASSYTGRGEFYGYTF. The DNA reads TGTGCCAGCAGCTATACGGGGAGGGGGGAATTCTATGGCTACACCTTC.